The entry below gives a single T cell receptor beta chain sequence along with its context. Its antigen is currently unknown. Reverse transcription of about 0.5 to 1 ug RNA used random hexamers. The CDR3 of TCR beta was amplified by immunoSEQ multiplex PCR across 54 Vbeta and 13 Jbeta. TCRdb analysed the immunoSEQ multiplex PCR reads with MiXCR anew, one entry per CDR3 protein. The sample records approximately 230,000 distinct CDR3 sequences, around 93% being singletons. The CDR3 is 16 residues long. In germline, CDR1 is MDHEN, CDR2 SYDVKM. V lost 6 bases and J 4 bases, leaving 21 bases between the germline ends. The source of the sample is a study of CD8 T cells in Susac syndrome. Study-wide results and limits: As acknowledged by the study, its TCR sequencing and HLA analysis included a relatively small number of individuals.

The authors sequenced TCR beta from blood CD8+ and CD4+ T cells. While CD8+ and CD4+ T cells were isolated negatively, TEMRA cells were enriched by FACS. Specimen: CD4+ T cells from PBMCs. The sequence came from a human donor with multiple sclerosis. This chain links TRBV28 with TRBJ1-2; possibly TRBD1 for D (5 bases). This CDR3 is CASRPGTGDPSYGYTF. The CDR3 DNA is TGTGCCAGCAGACCAGGGACGGGCGACCCGTCCTATGGCTACACCTTC.